Listed below are T cell receptor beta chains from one sample, sequenced in a study of CD8+CD57+ T cells in acquired aplastic anemia. TCRdb called the reads again in MiXCR, with one record for every CDR3 protein. Of approximately 170,000 distinct CDR3 sequences listed, about half are singletons. The sample taken for sequencing was sorted CD4+, CD8+, or CD8+CD57+ T cells (not recorded which) from PBMCs. These receptors were taken from a human donor in good health, serving as a control. Each CDR3 is given with its conserved first and last residue. D genes are given only for firm matches. Expanded clones get a size class; other rows say once, few or many, or leave the size out.

v_call	d_call	clone_size	j_call	cdr3_aa	cdr3_nt
TRBV24-1	-	-	TRBJ2-2	CATSAPLGTSGELFF	TGTGCCACCAGTGCTCCCCTCGGGACAAGCGGGGAGCTGTTTTTT
TRBV7-2	-	many	TRBJ2-5	CASTLQETQYF	TGTGCCAGCACCCTCCAAGAGACCCAGTACTTC
TRBV19	TRBD1	-	TRBJ1-2	CASTLDRGYGYTF	TGTGCCAGTACCTTGGACAGGGGCTATGGCTACACCTTC
TRBV2	TRBD1	many	TRBJ1-6	CASRAGTGDNSPLHF	TGTGCCAGCAGAGCCGGGACAGGGGACAATTCACCCCTCCACTTT
TRBV2	TRBD1	many	TRBJ2-3	CASSRDRGTDTQYF	TGTGCCAGCAGTCGGGACAGGGGGACAGATACGCAGTATTTT
TRBV20-1	TRBD2	-	TRBJ2-7	CSARDRPSGAYEQYF	TGCAGTGCTAGAGATAGGCCTAGCGGAGCCTACGAGCAGTACTTC
TRBV12-3/TRBV12-4	-	once	TRBJ2-7	CASSIVVLEQYF	TGTGCCAGCAGCATCGTAGTTTTAGAGCAGTACTTC
TRBV19	TRBD2	-	TRBJ2-3	CASSPGLAGGLRDTQYF	TGTGCCAGTAGTCCAGGACTAGCGGGGGGGCTAAGAGATACGCAGTATTTT
TRBV25-1	-	once	TRBJ2-7	CASSGGQGGVHYEQYF	TGTGCCAGCAGTGGGGGGCAGGGAGGGGTTCATTACGAGCAGTACTTC
TRBV12-3/TRBV12-4	-	-	TRBJ2-7	CASRKSGIGYEQYF	TGTGCCAGCAGAAAATCAGGGATTGGGTACGAGCAGTACTTC
TRBV2	-	-	TRBJ2-3	CASSAGDGYTDTQYF	TGTGCCAGCAGTGCGGGGGACGGATACACAGATACGCAGTATTTT
TRBV7-9	TRBD1	-	TRBJ1-6	CASSLGTANSPLHF	TGTGCCAGCAGCTTGGGGACAGCGAATTCACCCCTCCACTTT
TRBV2	-	-	TRBJ2-7	CASSLGGGRWYEQYF	TGTGCCAGCAGCTTGGGGGGCGGGAGATGGTACGAGCAGTACTTC
TRBV27	-	many	TRBJ1-1	CASTPNGKNTEAFF	TGTGCCAGCACCCCTAATGGGAAGAACACTGAAGCTTTCTTT
TRBV11-2	-	-	TRBJ2-1	CASSLQDNEQLF	TGTGCCAGCAGCTTACAAGACAATGAGCAGCTCTTC
TRBV20-1	TRBD1	many	TRBJ1-6	CSARDRGNSPLHF	TGCAGTGCTAGGGACAGGGGAAATTCACCCCTCCACTTT
TRBV12-3/TRBV12-4	TRBD2	-	TRBJ2-2	CATLDRLAGAANTGEPFF	TGTGCCACCTTAGACCGACTAGCGGGGGCCGCGAACACCGGGGAGCCGTTTTTT
TRBV28	-	many	TRBJ1-1	CASSLVTTGPLEAFF	TGTGCCAGCAGTTTAGTGACGACAGGACCACTTGAAGCTTTCTTT
TRBV6-5	-	many	TRBJ1-1	CASSYSGNMNTEAFF	TGTGCCAGCAGTTACTCGGGGAACATGAACACTGAAGCTTTCTTT
TRBV20-1	-	-	TRBJ2-7	CSALSGESFYEQYF	TGCAGTGCCTTGTCTGGGGAGTCCTTTTACGAGCAGTACTTC
TRBV29-1	-	many	TRBJ1-2	CSVGPGGDTGHEGYTF	TGCAGCGTTGGTCCCGGGGGGGACACAGGTCATGAGGGCTACACCTTC
TRBV10-3	TRBD1	-	TRBJ1-2	CAISEAGTGVGYTF	TGTGCCATCAGTGAGGCCGGGACAGGGGTTGGCTACACCTTC
TRBV24-1	-	-	TRBJ2-5	CATSSMGQMTQYF	TGTGCCACCAGTAGTATGGGGCAAATGACCCAGTACTTC
TRBV9	TRBD1	-	TRBJ1-2	CASSVGRRGPGVNGYTF	TGTGCCAGCAGCGTAGGTAGGAGGGGGCCGGGGGTTAATGGCTACACCTTC
TRBV29-1	-	-	TRBJ1-5	CSVEGDIGQPQHF	TGCAGCGTTGAGGGGGACATTGGTCAGCCCCAGCATTTT
TRBV5-5	TRBD1	-	TRBJ1-2	CASSFGGTGGRLHTF	TGTGCCAGCAGCTTTGGAGGGACAGGGGGCAGGCTACACACCTTC
TRBV19	-	-	TRBJ1-2	CASWDGETNYGYTF	TGTGCCAGTTGGGACGGGGAGACTAACTATGGCTACACCTTC
TRBV6-1	TRBD1	-	TRBJ2-3	CASSDSTGGSGTDTQYF	TGTGCCAGCAGTGATTCCACAGGGGGCTCTGGCACAGATACGCAGTATTTT
TRBV29-1	TRBD2	-	TRBJ2-1	CSAGTGTSGYNEQFF	TGCAGCGCTGGAACCGGGACTAGCGGCTACAATGAGCAGTTCTTC
TRBV7-2	TRBD2	many	TRBJ2-3	CASSLSSGGAVADTQYF	TGTGCCAGCAGCTTATCTAGCGGTGGGGCCGTGGCAGATACGCAGTATTTT
TRBV24-1	TRBD1	-	TRBJ1-6	CATSDLWTGRYNSPLHF	TGTGCCACCAGTGATTTATGGACAGGGCGCTATAATTCACCCCTCCACTTT
TRBV24-1	-	-	TRBJ1-1	CAISMVKGDTEAFF	TGTGCCATCAGCATGGTGAAGGGCGACACTGAAGCTTTCTTT
TRBV20-1	TRBD2	-	TRBJ2-1	CSAPRLAGVKEQFF	TGCAGTGCACCGAGACTAGCGGGGGTCAAGGAGCAGTTCTTC
TRBV20-1	TRBD2	-	TRBJ2-3	CSARDPGGRGDTQYF	TGCAGTGCTAGAGATCCGGGGGGTAGGGGAGATACGCAGTATTTT
TRBV14	TRBD2	many	TRBJ2-5	CASSQTALAGGPYQETQYF	TGTGCCAGCAGCCAGACCGCTCTAGCGGGGGGGCCCTACCAAGAGACCCAGTACTTC
TRBV20-1	-	-	TRBJ2-3	CSATYHVADSYTDTQYF	TGCAGTGCGACCTATCATGTAGCGGATAGCTACACAGATACGCAGTATTTT
TRBV2	TRBD1	once	TRBJ1-5	CASQDRGGQPQHF	TGTGCCAGCCAAGACAGGGGTGGGCAGCCCCAGCATTTT
TRBV12-3/TRBV12-4	-	-	TRBJ2-1	CASSQLGAPSYNEQFF	TGTGCCAGCAGTCAGTTAGGTGCTCCCTCCTACAATGAGCAGTTCTTC
TRBV2	TRBD1	-	TRBJ2-4	CASSLLTGGSRNIQYF	TGTGCCAGCAGTCTCCTAACAGGGGGCTCAAGGAACATTCAGTACTTC
TRBV27	TRBD2	-	TRBJ2-7	CASSSRPGLDYEQYF	TGTGCCAGCAGTTCGCGCCCGGGACTAGACTACGAGCAGTACTTC
TRBV5-4	-	many	TRBJ1-1	CASSLGQARIQAFF	TGTGCCAGCAGCTTGGGGCAGGCTAGGATTCAAGCTTTCTTT
TRBV3-1	TRBD2	few	TRBJ2-3	CASSQWASGGLGGTDTQYF	TGTGCCAGCAGCCAATGGGCCAGCGGGGGTCTTGGAGGCACAGATACGCAGTATTTT
TRBV11-1	-	few	TRBJ1-1	CASSLDEGRNTEAFF	TGTGCCAGCAGCTTAGACGAGGGAAGGAACACTGAAGCTTTCTTT
TRBV10-3	-	-	TRBJ1-1	CATNGLTENTEAFF	TGTGCCACCAATGGGCTGACGGAGAACACTGAAGCTTTCTTT
TRBV10-2	TRBD1	-	TRBJ2-1	CASNAGTGSSYNEQFF	TGCGCCAGCAACGCCGGGACAGGGTCCTCCTACAATGAGCAGTTCTTC
TRBV6-1	-	-	TRBJ2-1	CASSEGGAWVF	TGTGCCAGCAGTGAAGGGGGGGCCTGGGTCTTC
TRBV7-9	-	many	TRBJ2-7	CASSLGPGRNEQYF	TGTGCCAGCAGCTTGGGGCCGGGCAGAAACGAGCAGTACTTC
TRBV10-3	TRBD2	-	TRBJ2-7	CAIAGTSGGAGEQYF	TGTGCCATCGCTGGAACTAGCGGGGGGGCGGGGGAGCAGTACTTC
TRBV10-3	-	few	TRBJ1-2	CAISRDSAGYTF	TGTGCCATCAGTCGGGACTCGGCGGGCTACACCTTC
TRBV9	TRBD1	-	TRBJ1-2	CASSFDRGGYTF	TGTGCCAGCAGCTTTGACAGGGGTGGCTACACCTTC
TRBV15	-	-	TRBJ1-5	CATSRDALCSNQPQHF	TGTGCCACCAGCAGAGATGCACTGTGTAGCAATCAGCCCCAGCATTTT
TRBV4-3	-	-	TRBJ2-5	CASSQANQETQYF	TGCGCCAGCAGCCAAGCGAATCAAGAGACCCAGTACTTC
TRBV20-1	-	-	TRBJ1-1	CSARGSGRGDTEAFF	TGCAGTGCTAGAGGCTCAGGAAGGGGGGACACTGAAGCTTTCTTT